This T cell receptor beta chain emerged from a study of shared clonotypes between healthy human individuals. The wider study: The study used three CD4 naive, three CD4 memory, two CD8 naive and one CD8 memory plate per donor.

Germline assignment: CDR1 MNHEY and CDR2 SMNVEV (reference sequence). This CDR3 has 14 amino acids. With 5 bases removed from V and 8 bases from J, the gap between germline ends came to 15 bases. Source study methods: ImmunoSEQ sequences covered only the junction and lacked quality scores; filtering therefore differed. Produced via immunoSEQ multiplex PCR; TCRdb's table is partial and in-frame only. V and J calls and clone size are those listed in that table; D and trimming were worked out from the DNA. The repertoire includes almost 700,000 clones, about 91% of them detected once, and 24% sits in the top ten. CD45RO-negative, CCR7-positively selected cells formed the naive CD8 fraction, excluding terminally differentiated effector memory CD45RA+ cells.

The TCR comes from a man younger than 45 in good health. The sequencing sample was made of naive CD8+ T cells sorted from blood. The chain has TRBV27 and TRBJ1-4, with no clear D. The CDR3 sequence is CASSRGNSGEKLFF. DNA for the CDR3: TGTGCCAGCAGTCGAGGGAACTCGGGGGAAAAACTGTTTTTT.